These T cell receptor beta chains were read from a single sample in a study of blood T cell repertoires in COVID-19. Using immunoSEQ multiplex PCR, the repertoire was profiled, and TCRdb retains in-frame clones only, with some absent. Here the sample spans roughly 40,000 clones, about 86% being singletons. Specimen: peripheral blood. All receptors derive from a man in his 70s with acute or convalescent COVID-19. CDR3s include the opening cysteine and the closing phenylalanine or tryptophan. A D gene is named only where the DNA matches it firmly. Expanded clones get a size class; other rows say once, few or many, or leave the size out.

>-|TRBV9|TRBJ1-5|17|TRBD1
CASSARDDREGNQPQHF
TGTGCCAGCAGCGCCAGGGACGACAGGGAGGGCAATCAGCCCCAGCATTTT
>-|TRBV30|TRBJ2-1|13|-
CAWKGLAYNEQFF
TGTGCCTGGAAGGGGCTAGCCTACAATGAGCAGTTCTTC
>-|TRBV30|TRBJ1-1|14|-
CAWSVGGGNTEAFF
TGTGCCTGGAGTGTCGGGGGGGGCAACACTGAAGCTTTCTTT
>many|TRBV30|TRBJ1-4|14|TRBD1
CAWSPHGQGVKLFF
TGTGCCTGGAGTCCCCATGGACAGGGAGTAAAACTGTTTTTT
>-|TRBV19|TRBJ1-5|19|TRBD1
CASSSPGQEVTSKNQPQHF
TGTGCCAGTAGTTCCCCGGGACAGGAGGTAACATCGAAAAATCAGCCCCAGCATTTT
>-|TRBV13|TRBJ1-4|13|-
CASGYGGNEKLFF
TGTGCCAGCGGTTACGGGGGGAATGAAAAACTGTTTTTT
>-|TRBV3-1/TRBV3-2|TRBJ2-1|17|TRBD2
CASSRWGAGGSYNEQFF
TGTGCCAGCAGCCGTTGGGGAGCGGGGGGCTCCTACAATGAGCAGTTCTTC
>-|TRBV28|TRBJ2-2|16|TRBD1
CASSPPTGVRTGELFF
TGTGCCAGCAGCCCCCCGACAGGGGTGCGCACCGGGGAGCTGTTTTTT
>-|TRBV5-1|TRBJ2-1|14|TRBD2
CASLAGTDNNEQFF
TGCGCCAGCCTAGCGGGAACGGATAACAATGAGCAGTTCTTC
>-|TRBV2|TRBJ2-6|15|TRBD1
CASKQDRVGANVLTF
TGTGCCAGCAAACAGGACAGGGTGGGGGCCAACGTCCTGACTTTC
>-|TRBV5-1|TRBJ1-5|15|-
CASRLDLGHNQPQHF
TGCGCCAGCAGGCTAGATCTGGGGCACAATCAGCCCCAGCATTTT
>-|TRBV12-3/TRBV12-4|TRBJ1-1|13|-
CASSLSGTPEAFF
TGTGCCAGCAGTTTATCGGGTACGCCTGAAGCTTTCTTT
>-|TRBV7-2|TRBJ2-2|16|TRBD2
CASKRLAGGNTGELFF
TGTGCCAGCAAACGACTAGCGGGGGGGAACACCGGGGAGCTGTTTTTT
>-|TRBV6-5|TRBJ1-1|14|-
CASRLQGFDTEAFF
TGTGCCAGCAGGTTACAGGGTTTCGACACTGAAGCTTTCTTT
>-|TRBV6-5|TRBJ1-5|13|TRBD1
CASSKGAGQPQHF
TGTGCCAGCAGTAAGGGGGCCGGCCAGCCCCAGCATTTT
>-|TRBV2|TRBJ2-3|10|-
CASGLDTQYF
TGTGCCAGCGGGCTAGATACGCAGTATTTT
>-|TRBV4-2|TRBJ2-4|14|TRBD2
CASSQVGSGDIQYF
TGTGCCAGCAGCCAAGTAGGTAGCGGGGACATTCAGTACTTC
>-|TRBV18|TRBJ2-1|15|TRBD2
CASSPGLAAGNEQFF
TGTGCCAGCTCACCGGGACTAGCGGCCGGGAATGAGCAGTTCTTC
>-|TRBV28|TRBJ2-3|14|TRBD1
CASSGDRSSDTQYF
TGTGCCAGCAGTGGGGACAGGAGCTCAGATACGCAGTATTTT
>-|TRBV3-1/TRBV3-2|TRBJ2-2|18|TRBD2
CASSQDGTSGSWTGELFF
TGTGCCAGCAGCCAAGATGGGACTAGCGGGAGCTGGACCGGGGAGCTGTTTTTT
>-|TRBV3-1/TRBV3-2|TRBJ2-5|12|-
CASSQDGPSGNF
TGTGCCAGCAGCCAAGATGGGCCCTCGGGGAACTTC
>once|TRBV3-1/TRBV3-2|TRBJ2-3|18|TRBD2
CASSQDVVRGGVTDTQYF
TGTGCCAGCAGCCAAGATGTTGTGCGGGGGGGAGTCACAGATACGCAGTATTTT
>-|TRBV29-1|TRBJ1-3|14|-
CSVADRLDRNTIYF
TGCAGCGTCGCCGACAGGTTGGATAGAAACACCATATATTTT
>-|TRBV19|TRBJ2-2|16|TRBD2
CASKGGADIRTGELFF
TGTGCCAGTAAGGGAGGGGCCGATATAAGAACCGGGGAGCTGTTTTTT
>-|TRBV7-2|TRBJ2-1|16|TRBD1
CASSLIGQGSYNEQFF
TGTGCCAGCAGCTTAATAGGACAGGGGTCCTACAATGAGCAGTTCTTC
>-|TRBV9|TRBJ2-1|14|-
CASSVDGARNEQFF
TGTGCCAGCAGCGTAGATGGCGCCAGGAATGAGCAGTTCTTC
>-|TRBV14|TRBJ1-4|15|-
CASSQEKQAAEKLFF
TGTGCCAGCAGCCAAGAAAAACAGGCAGCCGAAAAACTGTTTTTT
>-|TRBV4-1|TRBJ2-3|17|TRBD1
CASSPGQGPTFTDTQYF
TGCGCCAGCAGCCCTGGACAGGGCCCTACTTTCACAGATACGCAGTATTTT